This is a list of T cell receptor beta chains from one sample in a study of cytomegalovirus exposure and HLA in healthy donors. Profiled with immunoSEQ multiplex PCR; TCRdb holds only in-frame clones, not every one. In the table there are approximately 90,000 clones, about four fifths of which are singletons. Material for sequencing was PBMCs. The receptors stem from a woman in her forties in good health and CMV-seronegative. CDR3s include the opening cysteine and the closing phenylalanine or tryptophan. A D gene is named only where the DNA matches it firmly. Expanded clones are given a class, and other clones once, few, many or no size at all.

V gene,J gene,clone size,D gene,CDR3 protein,CDR3 DNA
TRBV19,TRBJ1-5,few,-,CASSILNQPQHF,TGTGCCAGTAGTATACTAAATCAGCCCCAGCATTTT
TRBV6-5,TRBJ2-7,-,-,CASSYAGETTYEQYF,TGTGCCAGCAGTTACGCTGGGGAGACTACCTACGAGCAGTACTTC
TRBV7-3,TRBJ1-1,-,-,CASSLPPGGVAFF,TGTGCCAGCAGCTTACCCCCCGGGGGGGTAGCTTTCTTT
TRBV5-1,TRBJ2-7,-,-,CASSEAGIAHEQYF,TGCGCCAGCAGCGAGGCGGGGATCGCCCACGAGCAGTACTTC
TRBV2,TRBJ2-3,-,-,CALRRTFTDTQYF,TGTGCCCTTCGAAGGACATTCACAGATACGCAGTATTTT
TRBV7-9,TRBJ1-2,-,TRBD1,CASSLALTGGEGGYTF,TGTGCCAGCAGCTTAGCCCTGACAGGGGGCGAGGGTGGCTACACCTTC
TRBV27,TRBJ1-1,-,TRBD1,CASRPRTGGYTEAFF,TGTGCCAGCAGACCCCGGACAGGGGGCTACACTGAAGCTTTCTTT
TRBV2,TRBJ2-7,-,-,CATMGLSYEQYF,TGTGCCACCATGGGGCTCTCCTACGAGCAGTACTTC
TRBV30,TRBJ2-5,few,-,CAWSLGGETQYF,TGTGCCTGGAGTCTAGGCGGGGAGACCCAGTACTTC
TRBV30,TRBJ2-7,-,-,CAWSDGPGTYEQYF,TGTGCCTGGAGTGATGGGCCAGGGACCTACGAGCAGTACTTC